Shown below are 18 T cell receptor beta chains from a single sample sequenced in a study of tumor-infiltrating lymphocytes in primary liver carcinoma (dated by TCRdb to about 2017). This sample was sequenced with an Illumina HiSeq 2500. Starting from approximately 0.5 ug total RNA, TCRbeta-specific cDNA was produced by reverse transcription with a constant-region primer and ProtoScript II reverse transcriptase. Construction of the TCRbeta libraries relied on three nested rounds of multiplex PCR, following a slightly modified ARM-PCR procedure. Each of the first two PCR rounds ran for nine to ten cycles and used multiplex TRBV1-TRBV30 forward primers together with a Cbeta reverse primer. Using fastp trimming at Q25 and MiXCR clonotype assembly, TCRdb reanalyzed the public sequencing data and kept in-frame beta chains. Identical CDR3 protein sequences are pooled into one entry, listed with their most common genes and DNA. For this sample there are around 80,000 distinct CDR3 sequences; 60% to 75% appear just once. Approximately 19% of the sample comes from the top ten.

Without any cell sorting, total RNA and DNA were extracted together from approximately 22-30 mg of bulk tissue using the AllPrep DNA/RNA mini kit. Sequences were obtained from liver tumor tissue from sampling region 1. Taken with the paper, the label for cell subset or site translates to: tumor region T1, superior pole. The receptor source for this set is a man aged 35 to 55 with primary liver carcinoma and hepatitis B virus infection.

As for this clonotype: This CDR3 is missing its conserved last phenylalanine or tryptophan, likely due to a read error. The genes are TRBV11-3 and TRBJ2-3; D gene uncertain. Trimming took 1 base from V and 7 from J, leaving 15 bases between them. The CDR3 covers 15 residues. Germline V lookup: CDR1 SGHNT, CDR2 YENEEA. In nucleotides, the CDR3 is TGTGCCAGCAGCTTAGGGGCTAGTGGAAAAAATACGCAGTATTTA. Residues: CASSLGASGKNTQYL.

On this clonotype: The junction shows a germline mismatch at one end, possibly a read error. The V call is TRBV11-2, the J call TRBJ2-3; D gene uncertain. The germline V gene encodes CDR1 SGHAT and CDR2 FQNNGV. CDR3 length equals 14 residues. The CDR3 DNA reads as TGTACCAGCAGCGTATCCATGGGATCAGATACGCAGTATTTT. It codes for CTSSVSMGSDTQYF.

Judged by abundance, this clonotype is medium-sized. The chain has TRBV4-2 and TRBJ1-5; D uncertain. CDR3 length equals 14 residues. Looked up from germline, CDR1 is LGHNA and CDR2 is YNFKEQ. Trimming left V 2 bases short and J 7 bases short, with 12 bases between. The CDR3 region has the DNA TGTGCCAGCAGCCAAATAGAGACGCGGCAGCCCCAGCATTTT. Translating gives CASSQIETRQPQHF.

Concerning this clonotype: One end of the junction does not line up with germline, which may come from a read error. V gene TRBV29-1 combines with J gene TRBJ1-4; possibly TRBD1 for D (6 bases). Germline CDR1 and CDR2: SQVTM and ANQGSEA. The CDR3 has 13 residues. The CDR3 nucleotides are TGTAGCGTTGAACAGGGAAAGGGTGAAAAACTGTTTTTT. Amino acid sequence: CSVEQGKGEKLFF.

Ten or more counts support this clonotype. The chain carries TRBV6-5 and TRBJ2-7; tentatively, D is TRBD1 (6 bases). The CDR3 runs to 13 residues. Trimming left V 5 bases short and J 6 bases short, with 14 bases between. Germline CDR1 MNHEY, CDR2 SVGAGI. The CDR3 DNA reads as TGTGCCAGCAGTCCATATACAGGGAGCGAGCAGTACTTC. Translation gives CASSPYTGSEQYF.

J is TRBJ2-3 and V is TRBV2; 8 bases agree with TRBD2. The CDR3 contains 15 residues. CDR1 and CDR2 from the germline V gene are SNHLY and FYNNEI. V lost 8 bases and J lost 0; bases outside the gene matches: 7. The chain's CDR3 is CASGSTSGSTDTQYF. The CDR3 DNA follows: TGTGCCAGCGGATCTACTAGCGGTAGCACAGATACGCAGTATTTT.

The chain uses TRBV29-1 and TRBJ2-1, with 11 bases aligning to TRBD2. Per germline, CDR1 SQVTM and CDR2 ANQGSEA. This CDR3 has 16 amino acids. CDR3 DNA sequence: TGCAGTATTGAACTCCTGACTAGCGGGACCTACAATGAGCAGTTCTTC. Its protein product is CSIELLTSGTYNEQFF.

This clonotype was picked up one time. This sequence may be a read error, since a much larger clone differs from it by one base. V gene TRBV5-1 combines with J gene TRBJ2-5; 7 bases align to TRBD1. Germline CDR1 reads SGHRS; CDR2 reads YFSETQ. This CDR3 contains 14 residues. The DNA of the CDR3 is TGCGCCAGCAGCTGGGGACAGACTCAAGAGGCCCAGTACTTC. Amino acids: CASSWGQTQEAQYF.

As regards this clonotype: This sequence may be a read error, since a much larger clone differs from it by one base. V gene TRBV28 combines with J gene TRBJ2-3, with D perhaps TRBD1 (5 bases). There are 15 residues in the CDR3. Germline V gene sequence: CDR1 MDHEN, CDR2 SYDVKM. Written as DNA, the CDR3 is TGTGCCTCAAGAACGGCCCCTTCCCTCACAGGTACGCAGTATTTT. It translates to CASRTAPSLTGTQYF.

As for this clonotype: An end of the junction differs from the germline gene, which may be a read error. The chain carries TRBV6-2 or TRBV6-3 and TRBJ2-3, with 8 bases aligning to TRBD2. Germline values: CDR1 MNHEY, CDR2 SVGEGT. The CDR3 contains 15 residues. This CDR3 is CASSSRSGSTNTQYF. The CDR3 DNA sequence: TGTGCAAGCAGTTCCCGCAGCGGGAGCACAAATACGCAGTATTTT.

About this clonotype: The junction and the germline gene differ at one end; a read error may be behind it. The chain has TRBV29-1 and TRBJ2-1; D is unresolved. Per germline, CDR1 SQVTM and CDR2 ANQGSEA. The CDR3 totals 13 residues. The DNA for the CDR3 is TGCAGCGTTACTATCAGCTCCTACTATGAGCACTTCTTC. This sequence encodes CSVTISSYYEHFF.

CDR3 region: CASSYTAGQGVYEQYF. CDR3 nucleotide sequence: TGTGCCAGCAGTTACACGGCGGGACAGGGGGTCTACGAGCAGTACTTC. This chain connects TRBV6-5 to TRBJ2-7, with 11 bases fitting TRBD1. This CDR3 is 16 amino acids long. Losses at the gene ends were 2 bases for V and 3 bases for J; bases not matched to a gene: 6. Germline V gene lookup returns CDR1 MNHEY and CDR2 SVGAGI.

Worth noting for this clonotype: Relative to the germline gene, one junction end is altered; a read error may explain this. This chain joins TRBV4-2 and TRBJ2-7; D possibly matches TRBD1 or TRBD2 (6 bases each). Germline-derived CDR1 and CDR2 are LGHNA and YNFKEQ. The CDR3 consists of 15 residues. As DNA, the CDR3 is TGTGCCAGCAGCCAAGATAACTCCCCGGAGGGGGAGCGGTACTTC. It is translated as CASSQDNSPEGERYF.

In regard to this clonotype: A single base separates this from a much larger clone, so it may be a read error. The genes are TRBV28 and TRBJ1-3, with 7 positions matching TRBD1. The germline gives CDR1 MDHEN, CDR2 SYDVKM. The CDR3 has 16 residues. For the CDR3, the DNA is TGTGCCAGCAGTTCAGCCGGGACAGCCTCTGGAGACACCATATATTTT. The encoded protein is CASSSAGTASGDTIYF. Full variable domain (outside the CDR3, taken from reference TRBV28 and TRBJ1-3): DVKVTQSSRYLVKRTGEKVFLECVQDMDHENMFWYRQDPGLGLRLIYFSYDVKMKEKGDIPEGYSVSREKKERFSLILESASTNQTSMYLCASSSAGTASGDTIYFGEGSWLTVV.

The V and J genes are TRBV12-3 or TRBV12-4 and TRBJ2-1, with D maybe TRBD1 (5 bases). CDR3 length: 13 residues. The CDR3 DNA reads TGTGCTAACAGCCCTCCCAGGGCCACTGAGCAGTTCTTC. It codes for CANSPPRATEQFF.

On this clonotype itself: One junction end does not reproduce the germline sequence, and a read error may be involved. The chain has TRBV2 and TRBJ2-6, with D maybe TRBD1 (5 bases). The germline V gene encodes CDR1 SNHLY and CDR2 FYNNEI. CDR3 length: 14 amino acids. The CDR3, as DNA: TGTGCCAGCAGTGACATCTCTGGGGCCAAGGTCCTGACCTTC. It translates to CASSDISGAKVLTF.

The chain carries TRBV29-1 and TRBJ2-7; a possible D gene is TRBD2 (6 bases). Germline values: CDR1 SQVTM, CDR2 ANQGSEA. There are 12 residues in the CDR3. V was shortened by 4 bases and J by 6 bases, with 13 bases between the two germline ends. The CDR3 here is CSVACGNGEQYF. In DNA, the CDR3 is TGCAGCGTTGCCTGCGGGAACGGCGAGCAGTACTTC.

A remark on this clonotype: At one of its ends the junction is not consistent with the germline gene, which may arise from a read error. The chain recombines TRBV5-5 with TRBJ2-7; maybe TRBD2 (6 bases). CDR3 length: 14 amino acids. Germline CDR1 SGHKS, CDR2 YYEKEE (reference sequence). The CDR3 loop reads CASSFLTGAAEQYF. The CDR3 coding sequence is TGTGCCAGCAGTTTTCTAACGGGAGCAGCCGAGCAGTATTTC.